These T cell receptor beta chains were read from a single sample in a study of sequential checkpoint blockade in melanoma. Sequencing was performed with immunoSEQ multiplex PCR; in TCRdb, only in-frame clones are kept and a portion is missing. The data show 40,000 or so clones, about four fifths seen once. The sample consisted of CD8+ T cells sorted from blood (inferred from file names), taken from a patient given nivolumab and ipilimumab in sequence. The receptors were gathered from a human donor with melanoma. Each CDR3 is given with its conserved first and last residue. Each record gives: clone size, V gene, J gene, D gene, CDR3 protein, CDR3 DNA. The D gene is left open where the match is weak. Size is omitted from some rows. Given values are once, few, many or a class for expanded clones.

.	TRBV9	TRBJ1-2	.	CASSAQGSGYTF	TGTGCCAGCAGCGCCCAGGGGTCTGGCTACACCTTC
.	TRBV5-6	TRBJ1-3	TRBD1	CASSLRQGIRGNTIYF	TGTGCCAGCAGCTTAAGACAGGGGATAAGAGGAAACACCATATATTTT
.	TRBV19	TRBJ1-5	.	CASSGGSSNQPQHF	TGTGCCAGTAGTGGCGGGAGTTCCAATCAGCCCCAGCATTTT
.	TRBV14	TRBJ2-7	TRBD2	CASSSGLAPYEQYF	TGTGCCAGCAGCTCCGGACTAGCCCCCTACGAGCAGTACTTC
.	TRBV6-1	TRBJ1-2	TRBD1	CASSETGGAGEDGYTF	TGTGCCAGCAGTGAAACAGGGGGCGCAGGTGAGGATGGCTACACCTTC
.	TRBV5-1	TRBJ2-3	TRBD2	CASSLAGGQNTQYF	TGCGCCAGCAGCCTAGCGGGGGGGCAAAATACGCAGTATTTT
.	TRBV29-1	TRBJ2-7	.	CSVVIGGSYEQYF	TGCAGCGTTGTGATAGGGGGATCCTACGAGCAGTACTTC
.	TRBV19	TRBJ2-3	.	CASSITRLGTDTQYF	TGTGCCAGTAGTATAACCAGATTGGGCACAGATACGCAGTATTTT
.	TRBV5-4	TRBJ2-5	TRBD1	CASSFRTGQETQYF	TGTGCCAGCAGCTTCAGGACAGGACAAGAGACCCAGTACTTC
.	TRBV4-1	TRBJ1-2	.	CASSQDVRGYGYTF	TGCGCCAGCAGCCAAGATGTTCGGGGATATGGCTACACCTTC
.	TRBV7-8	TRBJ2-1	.	CASSLGGVTYNEQFF	TGTGCCAGCAGCTTAGGCGGCGTTACCTACAATGAGCAGTTCTTC
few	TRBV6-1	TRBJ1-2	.	CASSETPGGGGNYGYTF	TGTGCCAGCAGTGAAACCCCGGGAGGAGGGGGTAACTATGGCTACACCTTC
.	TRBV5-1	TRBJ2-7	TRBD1	CASSSGTEGYEQYF	TGCGCCAGCAGCTCCGGGACAGAAGGCTACGAGCAGTACTTC
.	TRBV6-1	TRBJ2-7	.	CASSEGESYEQYF	TGTGCCAGCAGTGAAGGGGAGAGCTACGAGCAGTACTTC
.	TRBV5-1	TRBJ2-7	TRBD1	CASSLGTGGFYEQYF	TGCGCCAGCAGCTTGGGGACAGGGGGCTTCTACGAGCAGTACTTC
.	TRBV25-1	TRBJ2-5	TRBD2	CASSTAGGKETQYF	TGTGCCAGCAGCACGGCGGGAGGGAAAGAGACCCAGTACTTC
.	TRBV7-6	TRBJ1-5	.	CASSSNAGVNQPQHF	TGTGCCAGCAGCTCTAACGCGGGCGTGAATCAGCCCCAGCATTTT